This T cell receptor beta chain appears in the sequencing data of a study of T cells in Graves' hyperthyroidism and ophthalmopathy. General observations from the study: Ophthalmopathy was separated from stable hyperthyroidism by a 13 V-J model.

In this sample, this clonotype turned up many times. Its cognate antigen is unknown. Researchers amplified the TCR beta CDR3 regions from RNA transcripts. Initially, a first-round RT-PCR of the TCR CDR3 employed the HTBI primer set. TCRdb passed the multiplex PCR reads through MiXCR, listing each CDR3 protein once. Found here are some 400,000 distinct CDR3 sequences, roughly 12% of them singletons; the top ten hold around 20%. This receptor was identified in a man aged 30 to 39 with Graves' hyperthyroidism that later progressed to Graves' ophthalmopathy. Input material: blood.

CDR3 amino acids: CASNDNYNQPQHF. CDR3 bases: TGTGCCAGCAATGACAACTACAATCAGCCCCAGCATTTT. The chain combines TRBV12-3 or TRBV12-4 with TRBJ1-5; D is undetermined. The CDR3 is 13 amino acids. Trimming shortened V by 7 bases and J by 3 bases, and 10 bases separated the two germline ends.